The rows below give T cell receptor beta chains drawn from one sample of a study of blood T cell repertoires in COVID-19. Libraries were prepared by immunoSEQ multiplex PCR; TCRdb keeps only in-frame clonotypes and omits some of them. The data hold 200,000 to 250,000 clones, with 65% to 85% observed a single time. The sample was PBMCs or T cells enriched from blood (not recorded which). The source is a woman aged 60-75 years who had recovered from COVID-19. The CDR3 runs from the conserved cysteine through the conserved F or W. D genes are given only for firm matches. Expanded clones get a size class; other rows say once, few or many, or leave the size out.

d_gene,v_gene,abundance,j_gene,CDR3nt,CDR3aa
.,TRBV3-1/TRBV3-2,.,TRBJ2-3,TGTGCCAGCAGCCAACTCCGGACTCGCCTAAGCACAGATACGCAGTATTTT,CASSQLRTRLSTDTQYF
TRBD2,TRBV6-5,.,TRBJ2-7,TGTGCCAGCAGTCGGGCTAGCGGGAGTCCCTACGAGCAGTACTTC,CASSRASGSPYEQYF
.,TRBV19,.,TRBJ2-5,TGTGCCAGTAGTAACGACTACCCGCAGACCCAGTACTTC,CASSNDYPQTQYF
.,TRBV3-1/TRBV3-2,once,TRBJ1-4,TGTGCCAGCAGCCCCACAAAGCCGTATGACTACGCAAATAATGAAAAACTGTTTTTT,CASSPTKPYDYANNEKLFF
TRBD2,TRBV19,.,TRBJ2-1,TGTGCCAGTACCCCTACGGGAGGAGTAAACAATGAGCAGTTCTTC,CASTPTGGVNNEQFF
.,TRBV29-1,.,TRBJ1-1,TGCAGCGTTGCCCTTGCCAGAGGATCATCGTGGAACACTGAAGCTTTCTTT,CSVALARGSSWNTEAFF
TRBD1,TRBV5-1,.,TRBJ1-1,TGCGCCAGCGCGGCAGGGGGTTCCGTTGGGGCTTTCTTT,CASAAGGSVGAFF
.,TRBV21-1,once,TRBJ1-4,TGTGCCAGCAGCCCTCCCCCGACAGGGAGCGCCCCTGGGACTAATGAAAAACTGTTTTTT,CASSPPPTGSAPGTNEKLFF
.,TRBV19,once,TRBJ1-6,TGTGCCAGTAGTATTCAGGCCAGGGGAATGTCACCCCTCCACTTT,CASSIQARGMSPLHF
.,TRBV6-2/TRBV6-3,.,TRBJ2-7,TGTGCCAGCAGTTACCAAGCAGGGTCCGGAGAGCAGTACTTC,CASSYQAGSGEQYF
TRBD2,TRBV4-2,.,TRBJ2-2,TGTGCCAGCAGCCAAGTACCTAGCGGGGGGGTATTCACCGGGGAGCTGTTTTTT,CASSQVPSGGVFTGELFF
.,TRBV21-1,.,TRBJ2-5,TGTGCCAGCAGCATAAGAAACAGGCCTACGGCCCAGTACTTC,CASSIRNRPTAQYF
TRBD1,TRBV9,.,TRBJ1-2,TGTGCCAGCAGCGTATTGGAAGGAGGGACAGGGGATGGCTACACCTTC,CASSVLEGGTGDGYTF
.,TRBV7-2,.,TRBJ1-1,TGTGCCAGCAGTCGGTGGACTGAAGCTTTCTTT,CASSRWTEAFF
.,TRBV7-2,.,TRBJ2-3,TGTGCCAGCAGCTTAGCAGCGGGTAGCACAGATACGCAGTATTTT,CASSLAAGSTDTQYF
.,TRBV7-8,.,TRBJ2-7,TGTGCCAGCAGCTTATCCGGCAACAGTCGCGAGCAGTACTTC,CASSLSGNSREQYF
.,TRBV5-4,.,TRBJ2-5,TGTGCCAGCAGCGGGAGTGGAGAGACCCAGTACTTC,CASSGSGETQYF
.,TRBV27,once,TRBJ2-7,TGTGCCAGCAGTTTATCGGAGACTTGGTCACGCGAGCAGTACTTC,CASSLSETWSREQYF
TRBD1,TRBV29-1,once,TRBJ1-2,TGCAGCGCTATCCAGGGGGTGAATGGCTACACCTTC,CSAIQGVNGYTF
TRBD1,TRBV4-2,.,TRBJ1-1,TGTGCCAGCAGTCCTGACAGGGTACGGGGCACTGAAGCTTTCTTT,CASSPDRVRGTEAFF
.,TRBV11-2,.,TRBJ1-3,TGTGCCAGCAGAACCTGGGGGCACTCGACAAGGGACACCATATATTTT,CASRTWGHSTRDTIYF
.,TRBV6-5,.,TRBJ1-2,TGTGCCAGCAGAGGGGGGGCCGATGAGGGACATGGCTACACCTTC,CASRGGADEGHGYTF
.,TRBV20-1,.,TRBJ1-1,TGCAGTGCTAGTAGTCACTCGAACACTGAAGCTTTCTTT,CSASSHSNTEAFF
.,TRBV7-2,.,TRBJ1-1,TGTGCCAGCAGACGGACTCCCGGAAACACTGAAGCTTTCTTT,CASRRTPGNTEAFF
.,TRBV18,.,TRBJ1-5,TGTGCCAGCTCACCAAGCGGGGACTTCCAGCCCCAGCATTTT,CASSPSGDFQPQHF
TRBD1,TRBV11-1,.,TRBJ1-1,TGTGCCAGCAGCCGAGGACAGGCGGGTAACACTGAAGCTTTCTTT,CASSRGQAGNTEAFF
.,TRBV7-2,.,TRBJ2-2,TGTGCCAGCAGCTTAGCCCCGACACTTACCGGGGAGCTGTTTTTT,CASSLAPTLTGELFF
.,TRBV20-1,.,TRBJ1-4,TGCAGTGCTAGTGGTTGGGGGGTTACTAATGAAAAACTGTTTTTT,CSASGWGVTNEKLFF
TRBD1,TRBV7-2,.,TRBJ1-6,TGTGCCAGCAGCTTACAGGGGGCTAATTCACCCCTCCACTTT,CASSLQGANSPLHF
.,TRBV7-6,.,TRBJ1-3,TGTGCCAGCAGCTTAGTGGCGGCGAGCTCTGGAAACACCATATATTTT,CASSLVAASSGNTIYF
TRBD2,TRBV11-3,.,TRBJ2-1,TGTGCCAGCAGCTTCACTAGCGGGGGGCTGGGGGAGCAGTTCTTC,CASSFTSGGLGEQFF
TRBD2,TRBV19,.,TRBJ2-3,TGTGCCAGTAGGGGGAGACTAGCGGGGGCGATTAGCACAGATACGCAGTATTTT,CASRGRLAGAISTDTQYF
TRBD2,TRBV13,.,TRBJ2-1,TGTGCCAGCAGCTTGCGGGGGAGGAGCTCCTACAATGAGCAGTTCTTC,CASSLRGRSSYNEQFF
.,TRBV3-1/TRBV3-2,few,TRBJ2-7,TGTGCCAGCAGCTCTAGCGAGATCTCCTACGAGCAGTACTTC,CASSSSEISYEQYF
.,TRBV18,.,TRBJ1-1,TGTGCCAGCTCACCCCCCGTGGGCCTCCAGAACACTGAAGCTTTCTTT,CASSPPVGLQNTEAFF
.,TRBV12-3/TRBV12-4,.,TRBJ1-1,TGTGCCAGCAGTTTGAGTCAGGGTGTGAGGGCTTTCTTT,CASSLSQGVRAFF
.,TRBV10-3,once,TRBJ2-5,TGTGCCATCAGTGAGTCTAGAATCCAAGAGACCCAGTACTTC,CAISESRIQETQYF
TRBD1,TRBV9,.,TRBJ2-1,TGTGCCAGCAGCGTAACGGTTAGGGCAGGGGGCAATGAGCAGTTCTTC,CASSVTVRAGGNEQFF
.,TRBV30,.,TRBJ1-1,TGTGCCTGGAGTGTAGTCAGGGACACTGAAGCTTTCTTT,CAWSVVRDTEAFF
TRBD2,TRBV6-2/TRBV6-3,.,TRBJ2-3,TGTGCCAGCAGTTACTCCCCGGGTACTAGCGGGGGGGCCGGAAGCACAGATACGCAGTATTTT,CASSYSPGTSGGAGSTDTQYF
TRBD2,TRBV29-1,.,TRBJ2-3,TGCAGCGTTGAACTAGCGGGGAGACTCACAGATACGCAGTATTTT,CSVELAGRLTDTQYF
TRBD2,TRBV5-1,.,TRBJ2-2,TGCGCCAGCAGCCTTAGCGGGAGGGCCGGAACCGGGGAGCTGTTTTTT,CASSLSGRAGTGELFF
.,TRBV19,.,TRBJ1-2,TGTGCCAGTAGTATAGATCTCGGAGACCTCGGGGGCTACACCTTC,CASSIDLGDLGGYTF
.,TRBV7-9,many,TRBJ2-7,TGTGCCAGCAGCTTATCACTTATCCCCGAGCAGTACTTC,CASSLSLIPEQYF
.,TRBV19,.,TRBJ2-7,TGTGCCAGTAGTAATCGAGTAATAGGACAGTGGAACGAGCAGTACTTC,CASSNRVIGQWNEQYF
TRBD2,TRBV6-5,.,TRBJ2-3,TGTGCCAGCAGTTTCAGACTAGCGGGAGTCACAGATACGCAGTATTTT,CASSFRLAGVTDTQYF
TRBD1,TRBV18,once,TRBJ2-2,TGTGCCAGCTCAGGACAGGGCTCCGGGGAGCTGTTTTTT,CASSGQGSGELFF
.,TRBV6-4,.,TRBJ1-2,TGTGCCAGCAGTGAGGGGAGGACCAACTATGGCTACACCTTC,CASSEGRTNYGYTF
TRBD2,TRBV7-9,.,TRBJ2-7,TGTGCCAGCAGCCCTATGCGGGAGCCCTACGAGCAGTACTTC,CASSPMREPYEQYF
.,TRBV5-1,.,TRBJ1-1,TGCGCCAGCAGCTTGCATTTCACCGAAAGGGGGACTGAAGCTTTCTTT,CASSLHFTERGTEAFF
TRBD1,TRBV2,.,TRBJ1-2,TGTGCCAGCAGTGAAAGTTTCGGACAGGTCTATGGCTACACCTTC,CASSESFGQVYGYTF